This TCR beta chain was captured in a study of shared clonotypes between healthy human individuals. Trimming took off 2 bases at V and 4 bases at J, with 16 bases between the two ends. The CDR3 runs to 16 residues. Germline-derived CDR1 and CDR2 are SEHNR and FQNEAQ (reference sequence). Points from the study as a whole: The represented genetic and exposure-history diversity was limited by the small number of donors.

This clone was seen just once. Its antigen is not identified. Methods used by the authors: ImmunoSEQ output held junction-only sequences without quality scores, so filtering differed. Produced via immunoSEQ multiplex PCR; TCRdb's table is partial and in-frame only. V, J and clone size were drawn from that table, and D and trimming were deduced from the DNA. Of a few hundred thousand clones listed, 60% to 80% are singletons. The receptor was derived from a man under 40 in good health. The source material was memory CD4+ T cells sorted from blood. Subset: CD45RA-negative fraction. This chain joins TRBV7-9 and TRBJ2-3; D uncertain. This CDR3 is CASSLRVTSSADTQYF. In DNA, the CDR3 is TGTGCCAGCAGCTTACGGGTGACGTCATCTGCAGATACGCAGTATTTT.